This entry describes one T cell receptor (beta chain). Original data processing: It was from reference gene primer amplification that nucleated cell counts were estimated. TCRdb's copy holds only in-frame clones and misses some; the assay was immunoSEQ multiplex PCR. V and J calls and clone size come straight from that table; D and trimming were deduced from the DNA. The data hold 260,000 or so clones, with 83% observed a single time. V gave up 7 bases and J gave up 6 bases, with 19 bases separating them. Germline CDR1 and CDR2: SQVTM and ANQGSEA. This CDR3 is 13 amino acids long. This sample is drawn from a study of blood T cell repertoires in COVID-19. For the study at large: In each case, the material was cDNA or gDNA derived from T cells, B-cell-depleted T cells, or PBMCs.

Living in 24 US areas, the participants were between about 18 and 90 years of age. Clinical history reported by participants formed the basis on which cohorts were assigned. The chain recombines TRBV29-1 with TRBJ2-7; tentative D call: TRBD2 (5 bases). The clonotype originates from a woman between 35 and 50 years old who had been exposed to COVID-19. The material sequenced was PBMCs or T cells enriched from blood (not recorded which). Here the CDR3 reads CSADPGPAGEQYF. As DNA, the CDR3 is TGCAGCGCCGACCCCGGCCCCGCGGGCGAGCAGTACTTC.